This is a list of T cell receptor beta chains from one sample in a study of beta chain features in type 1 diabetes. Some clones are missing from TCRdb's copy, which holds only in-frame ones; the method was immunoSEQ multiplex PCR. The repertoire has hundreds of thousands of clones, approximately 12% of them found once; the top ten carry 0.0085% to 0.012%. Sequences were obtained from naive CD4+ T cells from blood. The receptors were sampled from a woman aged 18-29 years with type 1 diabetes. Both conserved end residues are part of each CDR3. The D gene is left open where the match is weak. A row's size may be missing; if present it is once, few, many or a size class.

>NA|TRBV29-1|TRBJ2-7|NA
CSARDNPSEQYF
TGCAGCGCCAGGGACAATCCTTCCGAGCAGTACTTC
>few|TRBV25-1|TRBJ2-1|NA
CASSAGGYNEQFF
TGTGCCAGCAGTGCCGGGGGCTACAATGAGCAGTTCTTC
>NA|TRBV13|TRBJ1-4|NA
CASSWRGPTNEKLFF
TGTGCCAGCAGCTGGCGGGGGCCAACTAATGAAAAACTGTTTTTT
>few|TRBV27|TRBJ2-5|TRBD2
CASSLPLTGGLVKTQYF
TGTGCCAGCAGTTTACCCCTTACGGGGGGGCTCGTAAAGACCCAGTACTTC
>few|TRBV2|TRBJ2-5|NA
CASSVLSGPQETQYF
TGTGCCAGCAGTGTTTTGAGCGGGCCGCAAGAGACCCAGTACTTC
>few|TRBV7-9|TRBJ2-4|NA
CASSLLQTGKPKNIQYF
TGTGCCAGCAGCTTATTACAAACAGGGAAACCCAAAAACATTCAGTACTTC
>few|TRBV27|TRBJ1-1|NA
CASSLSPSIEVAEAFF
TGTGCCAGCAGTTTATCCCCCAGTATCGAGGTCGCTGAAGCTTTCTTT
>NA|TRBV21-1|TRBJ2-5|NA
CASSQRFLTQYF
TGTGCCAGCAGCCAGCGATTTTTAACCCAGTACTTC
>NA|TRBV19|TRBJ1-2|NA
CASSIPNSPYGYTF
TGTGCCAGTAGTATTCCGAATAGCCCCTATGGCTACACCTTC
>few|TRBV9|TRBJ2-2|NA
CASSAQTANTGELFF
TGTGCCAGCAGCGCGCAGACAGCGAACACCGGGGAGCTGTTTTTT